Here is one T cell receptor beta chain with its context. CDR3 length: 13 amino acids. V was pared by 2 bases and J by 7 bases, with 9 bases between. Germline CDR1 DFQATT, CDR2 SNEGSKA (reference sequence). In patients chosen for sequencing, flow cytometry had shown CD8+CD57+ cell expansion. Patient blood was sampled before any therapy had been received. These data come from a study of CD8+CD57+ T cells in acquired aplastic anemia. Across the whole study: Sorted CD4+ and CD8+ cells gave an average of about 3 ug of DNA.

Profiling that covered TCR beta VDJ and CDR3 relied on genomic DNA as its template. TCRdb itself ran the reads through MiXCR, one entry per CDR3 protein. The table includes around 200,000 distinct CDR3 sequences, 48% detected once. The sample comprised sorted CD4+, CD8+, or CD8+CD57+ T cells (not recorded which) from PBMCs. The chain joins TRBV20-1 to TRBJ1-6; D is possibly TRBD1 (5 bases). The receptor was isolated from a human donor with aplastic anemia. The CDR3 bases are TGCAGTGCTAGACCCGGGACGAATTCACCCCTCCACTTT. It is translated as CSARPGTNSPLHF.